Below, 29 T cell receptor beta chains from the same sample are listed, as sequenced in a study of blood T cells in healthy people across ages. A second about 6 to 12 cycle PCR used barcoded and J-beta primers. One entry per CDR3 protein results from TCRdb running MiXCR on the 5' RACE reads. This table has around 990,000 distinct CDR3 sequences, 20% to 25% appearing once. The same sample was also studied in work on T cells of mothers and their children.

The sample comprised blood. The receptors come from a girl between 2 and 10 years old in good health.

In this sample, this clonotype turned up a few times. V usage is TRBV5-1 and J usage is TRBJ2-4, with 7 positions matching TRBD1. The CDR3 has 13 residues. From germline, CDR1 is SGHRS and CDR2 YFSETQ. V gave up 4 bases and J gave up 7 bases; unmatched junction bases: 5. Written as DNA, the CDR3 is TGCGCCAGCAGCGAAATGACAGGGAACATTCAGTACTTC. Encoded protein: CASSEMTGNIQYF. Looking up the rest from reference TRBV5-1 and TRBJ2-4 gives the full variable domain: KAGVTQTPRYLIKTRGQQVTLSCSPISGHRSVSWYQQTPGQGLQFLFEYFSETQRNKGNFPGRFSGRQFSNSRSEMNVSTLELGDSALYLCASSEMTGNIQYFGAGTRLSVL.

Only one count was recorded for this clonotype. The chain joins TRBV3-1 to TRBJ2-7; D might be TRBD1 (5 bases). Germline CDR1 reads LGHDT; CDR2 reads YNNKEL (reference sequence). There are 14 residues in the CDR3. Trimming removed 4 bases from V and 7 bases from J, with 17 bases in between. DNA for the CDR3: TGTGCCAGCAGCCCCAGGGTCGAGAGAACTGAGCAGTACTTC. Its protein product is CASSPRVERTEQYF.

The chain joins TRBV20-1 to TRBJ1-1; D ambiguous. The CDR3 sequence is 13 residues long. Germline V gene sequence: CDR1 DFQATT, CDR2 SNEGSKA (reference sequence). V lost 5 bases and J 1 base, leaving 11 bases between the germline ends. CDR3 protein: CSAPDPWNTEAFF. In DNA, the CDR3 is TGCAGTGCTCCGGACCCTTGGAACACTGAAGCTTTCTTT.

The sample holds a few counts of this clonotype. The chain couples TRBV20-1 to TRBJ2-7, with 7 nucleotides matching TRBD1. The CDR3 loop spans 13 amino acids. V shed 5 bases and J 3 bases; nucleotides not matched to a gene: 7. Germline CDR1 is DFQATT and CDR2 is SNEGSKA (reference sequence). CDR3 residues: CSAAGTENYEQYF. The CDR3 DNA is TGCAGTGCTGCAGGGACAGAGAACTACGAGCAGTACTTC.

This clonotype was observed a few times. This chain joins TRBV29-1 and TRBJ2-2; TRBD2 agrees at 14 bases. The CDR3 length is 14 residues. After removal of 6 bases from V and 6 bases from J, the junction contained 3 bases not matched to a gene. Germline loops: CDR1 SQVTM, CDR2 ANQGSEA. This chain's CDR3 is CSVGTSGGAGELFF. The CDR3 DNA reads as TGCAGCGTGGGGACTAGCGGGGGTGCCGGGGAGCTGTTTTTT.

This clonotype turned up a few times. The genes are TRBV7-9 and TRBJ2-7, with D possibly TRBD2 on 6 matching bases. The DNA end lines up better with TRBJ2-5; the J call may be wrong. In germline, CDR1 is SEHNR, CDR2 FQNEAQ (reference sequence). This CDR3 is 14 amino acids long. The CDR3 nucleotides are TGTGCCAGCAGTAAATTGGAGGGCCACGAGACCCAGTACTTC. This codes for CASSKLEGHETQYF.

This clonotype was counted between two and nine times. V gene TRBV6-1 combines with J gene TRBJ2-5, with D perhaps assigned TRBD1 or TRBD2 (5 bases each). The J call is uncertain, as TRBJ2-1 better fits the DNA end. The germline V gene encodes CDR1 MNHNS and CDR2 SASEGT. The CDR3 has 12 amino acids. CDR3 in amino acids: CASIGGAREQFF. The CDR3 DNA reads as TGTGCCAGCATTGGGGGAGCTAGAGAGCAGTTCTTC.

The V and J genes are TRBV20-1 and TRBJ2-3, with 7 nucleotides matching TRBD2. Germline assignment: CDR1 DFQATT and CDR2 SNEGSKA (reference sequence). Trimming removed 3 bases from V and 6 bases from J; junction bases left unmatched: 9. This CDR3 is built from 14 residues. CDR3 loop: CSARKREAPDTQYF. CDR3 nucleotides: TGCAGTGCTAGGAAGCGGGAAGCTCCCGATACGCAGTATTTT.

The chain has TRBV7-9 and TRBJ1-2, with a tentative D call TRBD1 (5 bases). V lost 10 bases and J lost 5, with 11 bases in between. CDR3 length: 11 residues. CDR1 and CDR2 from the germline V gene are SEHNR and FQNEAQ (reference sequence). DNA of the CDR3: TGTGCCATACAGGACCTGTATGGCTACACCTTC. Its translation: CAIQDLYGYTF.

This clonotype was found a few times. The CDR3 sequence is CAIRRNEQFF. CDR3 in DNA: TGTGCCATCAGAAGAAATGAGCAGTTCTTC. The V call is TRBV10-3, the J call TRBJ2-5; no firm D call. The DNA end favors TRBJ2-1, so the J call may be wrong. CDR1 is ENHRY, CDR2 SYGVKD, per germline. This CDR3 contains 10 residues.

The chain has TRBV28 and TRBJ2-5; the match to TRBD2 covers 9 bases. Trimming took 4 bases from V and 2 from J; bases not matched to a gene: 5. Germline V gene sequence: CDR1 MDHEN, CDR2 SYDVKM. The CDR3 is 15 amino acids. The CDR3 DNA is TGTGCCAGCAGTTCCCGACTAGCGGAACAAGAGACCCAGTACTTC. This codes for CASSSRLAEQETQYF.

The chain recombines TRBV5-1 with TRBJ2-6; D is possibly TRBD1 (6 bases). Per the germline V gene, CDR1 is SGHRS and CDR2 is YFSETQ. This CDR3 comprises 15 residues. Trimming took off 3 bases at V and 0 bases at J, with 7 bases between the two ends. The CDR3 DNA reads TGCGCCAGCAGCTGGGGGCTCTCTGGGGCCAACGTCCTGACTTTC. Translation: CASSWGLSGANVLTF.

The CDR3 region has the DNA TGTGCCAGCAGTCGACTAGAGGGGTACAATGAGCAGTTCTTC. Protein sequence: CASSRLEGYNEQFF. V is TRBV4-2 and J is TRBJ2-1; weak D call: TRBD2 (6 bases). Germline V lookup: CDR1 LGHNA, CDR2 YNFKEQ. CDR3 length: 14 residues. The V end was cut by 6 bases, the J end by 4 bases, with 13 bases between.

The rearrangement joins TRBV29-1 to TRBJ1-1; D is uncertain. The V and J ends lost 7 bases and 0 bases respectively, with 15 bases between them. The CDR3 sequence is 14 residues long. Germline V lookup: CDR1 SQVTM, CDR2 ANQGSEA. DNA of the CDR3: TGCAGCGCCGAGGGAGGTACTATGAACACTGAAGCTTTCTTT. This sequence encodes CSAEGGTMNTEAFF.

This clonotype has more than one count but fewer than ten. This CDR3 is CSARETRTASNEKLFF. As DNA, the CDR3 is TGCAGTGCTAGAGAGACAAGGACAGCCTCTAATGAAAAACTGTTTTTT. J is TRBJ1-4 and V is TRBV20-1; possibly TRBD1 for D (6 bases). V lost 0 bases, J lost 3 bases, and 14 bases lay in between. The germline V gene has CDR1 DFQATT and CDR2 SNEGSKA (reference sequence). The CDR3 totals 16 residues.

This clonotype was seen only a few times. V gene TRBV10-3 combines with J gene TRBJ2-5; D unclear. The CDR3 length is 14 residues. Germline CDR1 and CDR2: ENHRY and SYGVKD. V gave up 1 base and J gave up 7 bases, with 13 bases separating them. The CDR3 loop is CAISEFVDEGTQYF. CDR3 DNA sequence: TGTGCCATCAGTGAGTTCGTCGACGAAGGGACCCAGTACTTC.

This CDR3 is CASSFTPGGGQETQYF. The CDR3 bases are TGTGCCAGCAGCTTCACCCCAGGGGGCGGACAAGAGACCCAGTACTTC. The chain recombines TRBV11-1 with TRBJ2-5; 8 bases agree with TRBD1. J was trimmed by 2 bases and V by 3 bases; bases with no gene match: 8. CDR1 is SGHAT, CDR2 FQDESV, per germline (reference sequence). This CDR3 has 16 amino acids. Full variable domain (outside the CDR3, taken from reference TRBV11-1 and TRBJ2-5): EAEVAQSPRYKITEKSQAVAFWCDPISGHATLYWYRQILGQGPELLVQFQDESVVDDSQLPKDRFSAERLKGVDSTLKIQPAELGDSAMYLCASSFTPGGGQETQYFGPGTRLLVL.

This clonotype has just one count. This chain joins TRBV29-1 and TRBJ2-6; weak D call: TRBD1 (6 bases). The germline V gene has CDR1 SQVTM and CDR2 ANQGSEA. V dropped 4 bases and J dropped 4 bases, with 11 bases sitting between them. The CDR3 runs 14 residues. CDR3 DNA sequence: TGCAGCGTTGCAGGGGCAGGGGGGGCCAACGTCCTGACTTTC. This sequence encodes CSVAGAGGANVLTF.

The chain employs TRBV7-7 and TRBJ2-5, with D perhaps matching TRBD1 or TRBD2 (5 bases each). Germline CDR1 is SSHAT and CDR2 is FNYEAQ (reference sequence). The CDR3 extends over 15 amino acids. The CDR3 protein is CATQAVGPGPETQYF. CDR3 DNA sequence: TGTGCTACCCAGGCCGTGGGGCCGGGGCCCGAGACCCAGTACTTC.

V and J are TRBV29-1 and TRBJ2-5, with D hard to call. The CDR3 has 10 residues. V shed 7 bases and J shed 9 bases, with 12 bases lying between them. Germline CDR1 is SQVTM and CDR2 is ANQGSEA. CDR3 in amino acids: CSDVTLPQYF. The DNA of the CDR3 is TGCAGCGATGTTACACTCCCCCAGTACTTC. The variable domain in full, with the rest retrieved from reference TRBV29-1 and TRBJ2-5, is SAVISQKPSRDICQRGTSLTIQCQVDSQVTMMFWYRQQPGQSLTLIATANQGSEATYESGFVIDKFPISRPNLTFSTLTVSNMSPEDSSIYLCSDVTLPQYFGPGTRLLVL.

This clonotype has only a few counts. The chain couples TRBV20-1 to TRBJ2-1, with D unclear. V was shortened by 6 bases and J by 8 bases, with 17 bases between the two germline ends. Germline-derived CDR1 and CDR2 are DFQATT and SNEGSKA (reference sequence). This CDR3 contains 13 residues. The CDR3 region is CSAIPRLMDEQFF. As DNA, the CDR3 is TGCAGTGCCATACCTAGATTGATGGATGAGCAGTTCTTC.

The chain carries TRBV19 and TRBJ2-4; 13 bases agree with TRBD2. V trimming: 1 base; J trimming: 3 bases; junction bases outside the gene matches: 6. The CDR3 consists of 18 residues. The germline V gene encodes CDR1 LNHDA and CDR2 SQIVND (reference sequence). The chain's CDR3 is CASSIGKLAGGVKNIQYF. CDR3 in DNA: TGTGCCAGTAGTATAGGGAAACTAGCGGGAGGGGTCAAAAACATTCAGTACTTC.

This clonotype has just a few counts. The V call is TRBV28, the J call TRBJ2-7, with 9 bases lining up with TRBD1. J lost 6 bases, V lost 1 base, and 13 bases had no gene match. Germline V gene lookup returns CDR1 MDHEN and CDR2 SYDVKM. This CDR3 contains 17 residues. The DNA of the CDR3 is TGTGCCAGCAGTTTATTTTTGTCGGGGACAGGGAGTGGCGAGCAGTACTTC. It codes for CASSLFLSGTGSGEQYF.

This clonotype was observed a few times. This chain connects TRBV11-1 to TRBJ2-1, with TRBD2 matching over 11 bases. The CDR3 contains 21 residues. Germline lookup yields CDR1 SGHAT and CDR2 FQDESV (reference sequence). With V trimmed by 0 bases and J by 7 bases, 20 bases remained unmatched. Here the CDR3 reads CASSLAAGLAGGRTRDNEQFF. The DNA of the CDR3 is TGTGCCAGCAGCTTAGCGGCAGGGCTAGCGGGGGGACGTACGCGGGATAATGAGCAGTTCTTC.

The chain has TRBV12-5 and TRBJ1-5; no reliable D call. Germline CDR1 reads LGHNT; CDR2 reads FRNRAP. V dropped 6 bases and J dropped 6 bases, with 12 bases sitting between them. The CDR3 runs to 13 residues. The CDR3 reads CASGVERGQPQHF. CDR3 nucleotides: TGTGCTAGTGGAGTCGAACGAGGTCAGCCCCAGCATTTT.

This clonotype was counted between two and nine times. The chain joins TRBV28 to TRBJ2-7; perhaps TRBD1 as D (5 bases). This CDR3 contains 15 residues. V was clipped by 5 bases and J by 3 bases, with 17 bases between them. Germline CDR1 is MDHEN and CDR2 is SYDVKM. CDR3 in DNA: TGTGCCAGCAGTCAACCCGCAGGGCCCCTCTACGAGCAGTACTTC. Its translation: CASSQPAGPLYEQYF.

This clonotype was counted ten times or more. The chain employs TRBV5-6 and TRBJ2-5; D is undetermined. The germline CDR1 and CDR2 sequences are SGHDT and YYEEEE. The CDR3 has 13 residues. Trimming cost V 4 bases and J 5 bases, with 12 bases left between them. The CDR3 DNA is TGTGCCAGCAGCCGGTGGGGTGATGAGACCCAGTACTTC. Translation gives CASSRWGDETQYF.

The chain is built from TRBV20-1 and TRBJ2-1, with 12 bases identical to TRBD2. The CDR3 has 15 amino acids. CDR1 and CDR2 (germline): DFQATT, SNEGSKA (reference sequence). V shed 0 bases and J 9 bases; nucleotides not matched to a gene: 6. The CDR3, as DNA: TGCAGTGCTAGAGATCCCACTAGCGGGAGGCCTGAGCAGTTCTTC. It codes for CSARDPTSGRPEQFF.

V usage is TRBV7-2 and J usage is TRBJ2-5; 7 bases are shared with TRBD2. CDR1 SGHTA and CDR2 FQGNSA come from the germline V gene. After removal of 5 bases from V and 5 bases from J, the junction contained 11 bases not matched to a gene. The CDR3 spans 15 residues. The CDR3 coding sequence is TGTGCCAGCAGCCCGAGACTAGCTCTGCGGGAGACCCAGTACTTC. Translating gives CASSPRLALRETQYF.